The 2 T cell receptor beta chains in this list originate from one sample, sequenced in a study of blood T cell repertoires in COVID-19. Method: immunoSEQ multiplex PCR; TCRdb's copy keeps in-frame clones and lacks some. The sample has approximately 20,000 clones; roughly nine tenths are singletons. Sequencing was carried out using peripheral blood. These receptors came from a human donor with active COVID-19. The donor label of this sample is uncertain.

The chain carries TRBV28 and TRBJ2-3, with 8 bases matching TRBD2. J lost 5 bases, V lost 5 bases, and 6 bases had no gene match. The CDR3 extends over 14 amino acids. Germline V gives CDR1 MDHEN, CDR2 SYDVKM. CDR3 in amino acids: CASSTGTREDTQYF. In DNA, the CDR3 is TGTGCCAGCAGTACCGGGACTAGAGAAGATACGCAGTATTTT.

The rearrangement joins TRBV4-1 to TRBJ2-4; TRBD1 agrees at 8 bases. Germline CDR1 MGHRA, CDR2 YSYEKL. V lost 4 bases, J lost 3 bases, and 8 bases stayed unmatched. The CDR3 has 16 residues. CDR3 region: CASSRITGGGKNIQYF. Here the CDR3 DNA reads TGCGCCAGCAGCCGGATTACAGGGGGAGGCAAAAACATTCAGTACTTC.